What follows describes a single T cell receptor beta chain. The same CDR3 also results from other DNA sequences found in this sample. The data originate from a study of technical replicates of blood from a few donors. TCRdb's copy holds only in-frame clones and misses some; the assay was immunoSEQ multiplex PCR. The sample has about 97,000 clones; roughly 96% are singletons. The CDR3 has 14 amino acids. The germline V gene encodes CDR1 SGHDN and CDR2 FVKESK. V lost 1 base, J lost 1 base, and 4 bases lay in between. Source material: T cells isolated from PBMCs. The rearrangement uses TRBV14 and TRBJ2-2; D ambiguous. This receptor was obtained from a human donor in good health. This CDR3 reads CASSQALNTGELFF. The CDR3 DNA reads TGTGCCAGCAGCCAAGCCTTGAACACCGGGGAGCTGTTTTTT.